These 31 T cell receptor beta chains were sequenced from one sample in a study of T-cell memory formation after mild COVID-19. MiXCR was run by TCRdb on the 5' RACE reads, yielding one entry per CDR3 protein. The sample lists around 310,000 distinct CDR3 sequences; 20% to 25% were seen once. The sequenced sample was PBMCs or a T cell subset sorted from them (not recorded which). The receptors stem from a man aged 18 to 30 who had mild COVID-19 (a few samples of this study predate the infection). Cell type and time point are not known.

This clonotype was detected once. The rearrangement uses TRBV6-2 or TRBV6-3 and TRBJ2-1; TRBD2 is a possible D gene (6 bases). V dropped 6 bases and J dropped 4 bases, with 13 bases sitting between them. Germline V gives CDR1 MNHEY, CDR2 SVGEGT. This CDR3 comprises 14 residues. In DNA form, the CDR3 reads TGTGCCAGCAGGCCTGGAGGGTCTTACAATGAGCAGTTCTTC. Amino acid sequence: CASRPGGSYNEQFF.

The CDR3 DNA reads TGTGCCAGCAGCCCTAGGAGGGCCTATGGCTACACCTTC. This translates into CASSPRRAYGYTF. V usage is TRBV12-3 or TRBV12-4 and J usage is TRBJ1-2; no clear D. The V and J ends lost 6 bases and 4 bases respectively, with 12 bases between them. The CDR3 runs 13 residues.

The J gene is TRBJ2-1, the V gene TRBV11-3, with D perhaps being TRBD1 or TRBD2 (5 bases each). Trimming stripped 5 bases from V and 5 bases from J, with 13 bases between. This CDR3 has 14 residues. The germline CDR1 and CDR2 sequences are SGHNT and YENEEA. The CDR3 DNA sequence: TGTGCCAGCAGCGCCCAACTAGGGGACAATGAGCAGTTCTTC. It translates to CASSAQLGDNEQFF.

V usage is TRBV4-1 and J usage is TRBJ2-6, with D unclear. There are 19 residues in the CDR3. In germline, CDR1 is MGHRA, CDR2 YSYEKL. Trimming took off 2 bases at V and 1 base at J, with 18 bases between the two ends. The CDR3 loop is CASSQPTNPLRSGANVLTF. In DNA, the CDR3 is TGCGCCAGCAGCCAACCGACCAACCCTCTACGGTCTGGGGCCAACGTCCTGACTTTC.

This clonotype turned up a few times. The V gene is TRBV6-2 or TRBV6-3, the J gene TRBJ2-7; D gene uncertain. Germline CDR1 MNHEY, CDR2 SVGEGT. With 4 bases removed from V and 1 base from J, the gap between germline ends came to 5 bases. This CDR3 comprises 12 residues. The DNA of the CDR3 is TGTGCCAGCAGTTTTACATCCTACGAGCAGTACTTC. This encodes CASSFTSYEQYF.

The chain links TRBV6-5 to TRBJ1-3, with D tentatively TRBD1 (6 bases). This CDR3 has 14 amino acids. Germline CDR1 MNHEY, CDR2 SVGAGI. V dropped 7 bases and J dropped 2 bases, with 12 bases sitting between them. Here the CDR3 DNA reads TGTGCCAGCAAACAGGGTCTCGCTGGAAACACCATATATTTT. Translating it yields CASKQGLAGNTIYF.

This clonotype was seen repeatedly, ten times or more. V gene TRBV12-3 or TRBV12-4 combines with J gene TRBJ2-3; D remains ambiguous. V lost 3 bases, J lost 4 bases, and 5 bases lay in between. The CDR3 loop spans 12 amino acids. The CDR3 loop is CASSFIADTQYF. CDR3 in DNA: TGTGCCAGCAGTTTTATCGCAGATACGCAGTATTTT.

V gene TRBV7-6 combines with J gene TRBJ2-1, with 10 bases that match TRBD2. V trimming: 4 bases; J trimming: 3 bases; junction bases outside the gene matches: 3. The length of the CDR3 is 15 residues. Germline V gene lookup returns CDR1 SGHVS and CDR2 FNYEAQ. Here the CDR3 DNA reads TGTGCCAGCAGCTCTCTAGCGGGGGTCTACAATGAGCAGTTCTTC. It encodes CASSSLAGVYNEQFF.

The rearrangement joins TRBV6-6 to TRBJ1-5; D is ambiguous. V was clipped by 7 bases and J by 5 bases, with 15 bases between them. The germline CDR1 and CDR2 sequences are MNHNY and SVGAGI (reference sequence). The CDR3 consists of 14 residues. CDR3 DNA sequence: TGTGCCAGCACCCCGAGGGCAGGAGATCAGCCCCAGCATTTT. This codes for CASTPRAGDQPQHF.

This clonotype was recorded many times. V usage is TRBV29-1 and J usage is TRBJ1-1; 7 nucleotides align to TRBD1. V was clipped by 0 bases and J by 10 bases; unmatched bases: 20. The germline CDR1 and CDR2 sequences are SQVTM and ANQGSEA. The CDR3 is 17 amino acids. CDR3 bases: TGCAGCGTTGAAGATCTAGTCTGGACAGGTTGGGAATTTAGAGCTTTCTTT. Its translation is CSVEDLVWTGWEFRAFF.

This clonotype was seen at least ten times. The chain joins TRBV27 to TRBJ1-1; 10 positions agree with TRBD1. The CDR3 is 14 amino acids. Unmatched junction bases numbered 5, after V lost 6 bases and J lost 4 bases. Looked up from germline, CDR1 is MNHEY and CDR2 is SMNVEV (reference sequence). The CDR3 here is CASSLTGGGTEAFF. The CDR3 DNA is TGTGCCAGCAGCTTGACAGGGGGCGGCACTGAAGCTTTCTTT.

V and J are TRBV7-2 and TRBJ1-2; D not certain. CDR3 length: 14 amino acids. Germline V CDR1 and CDR2: SGHTA, FQGNSA. V was trimmed by 1 base and J by 6 bases, leaving 12 bases between them. The CDR3: CASSLESGEHGYTF. CDR3 DNA: TGTGCCAGCAGCTTAGAGAGTGGGGAACATGGCTACACCTTC.

This clonotype has a handful of counts. The chain combines TRBV6-1 with TRBJ2-3, with D tentatively TRBD2 (7 bases). Deletions cut 6 bases from V and 4 bases from J, with 11 bases between. CDR1 and CDR2 from the germline V gene are MNHNS and SASEGT. The CDR3 length is 13 residues. The CDR3 bases are TGTGCCAGCAGGGGAGGGGGTCCAGATACGCAGTATTTT. Protein: CASRGGGPDTQYF.

This clonotype has a handful of counts. The genes are TRBV20-1 and TRBJ2-5, with 7 bases that match TRBD1. Germline CDR1 DFQATT, CDR2 SNEGSKA (reference sequence). The ends lost 1 base at V and 5 bases at J; junction bases unmatched: 7. This CDR3 has 14 residues. The CDR3 sequence: CSARVLTGRETQYF. In nucleotides, the CDR3 is TGCAGTGCTAGAGTTCTGACAGGGCGGGAGACCCAGTACTTC.

The V gene is TRBV12-3 or TRBV12-4, the J gene TRBJ1-5, with unresolved D. This CDR3 is 14 amino acids long. The germline V and J ends were trimmed by 6 bases and 1 base, with 10 bases remaining between them. DNA of the CDR3: TGTGCCAGCAGCCCTACAGAGAGCAATCAGCCCCAGCATTTT. It yields the protein CASSPTESNQPQHF.

This sequence joins TRBV4-1 and TRBJ1-2; 9 bases line up with TRBD1. CDR1 is MGHRA and CDR2 is YSYEKL in the germline V gene. J was trimmed by 6 bases and V by 10 bases; bases with no gene match: 6. This CDR3 has 12 residues. CDR3 amino acids: CATVGQGNGYTF. CDR3 DNA: TGCGCCACCGTGGGACAGGGAAATGGCTACACCTTC.

This clonotype was counted between two and nine times. V is TRBV5-1 and J is TRBJ2-5, with 9 bases identical to TRBD1. The CDR3 covers 16 residues. Germline CDR1 reads SGHRS; CDR2 reads YFSETQ. The V gene end was trimmed by 1 base and the J gene end by 4 bases; junction bases not matched to a gene: 8. This chain's CDR3 is CASSLHGQGNTETQYF. The CDR3 nucleotides are TGCGCCAGCAGCTTGCACGGACAGGGGAATACAGAGACCCAGTACTTC.

This chain uses TRBV6-5 with TRBJ2-6; a weak D match, TRBD2 (6 bases). The V gene's germline CDR1 is MNHEY and CDR2 SVGAGI. V was clipped by 0 bases and J by 3 bases, with 12 bases between them. The CDR3 length is 17 residues. For the CDR3, the DNA is TGTGCCAGCAGTTACTCTGGAGGGGCAGATGGGGCCAACGTCCTGACTTTC. It encodes CASSYSGGADGANVLTF.

This clonotype was seen a handful of times. J is TRBJ2-3 and V is TRBV7-9; D may be TRBD2 (8 bases). Germline V CDR1 and CDR2: SEHNR, FQNEAQ (reference sequence). This CDR3 has 18 amino acids. The ends were cut back, 4 bases at V and 4 bases at J, with 24 bases in the middle. The CDR3 loop is CASSSGGVAGPMADTQYF. The CDR3, as DNA: TGTGCCAGCAGCTCAGGGGGGGTAGCGGGGCCCATGGCAGATACGCAGTATTTT.

This clonotype occurred many times. This sequence joins TRBV10-3 and TRBJ2-3, with 10 nucleotides matching TRBD1. V lost 2 bases and J lost 1; bases outside the gene matches: 0. The CDR3 has 15 amino acids. CDR1 and CDR2 (germline): ENHRY, SYGVKD. The CDR3 is CAISEGTGGTDTQYF. The DNA of the CDR3 is TGTGCCATCAGTGAGGGGACAGGGGGCACAGATACGCAGTATTTT.

This clonotype has a handful of counts. The chain couples TRBV3-1 to TRBJ2-2, with TRBD2 matching 11 bases. Trimming cost V 3 bases and J 4 bases; bases outside gene matches: 4. The CDR3 contains 16 residues. CDR1 is LGHDT and CDR2 is YNNKEL in the germline V gene (reference sequence). CDR3 sequence reads: CASSHSGTSGTGELFF. CDR3 coding DNA: TGTGCCAGCAGCCACTCCGGGACTAGCGGCACCGGGGAGCTGTTTTTT.

CDR3: CASSPPEYEQYF. In nucleotides, the CDR3 is TGTGCCAGCAGCCCCCCGGAATACGAGCAGTACTTC. V gene TRBV11-2 combines with J gene TRBJ2-7, with D uncertain. Trimming removed 5 bases from V and 4 bases from J, with 9 bases in between. The CDR3 is 12 residues long. Germline CDR1 SGHAT, CDR2 FQNNGV.

The V gene is TRBV6-2 or TRBV6-3, the J gene TRBJ2-7; 10 bases map to TRBD1. The J segment lost 10 bases and the V segment lost 2 bases, leaving 2 bases of the junction unmatched. Germline V gene data show CDR1 as MNHEY and CDR2 as SVGEGT. This CDR3 has 12 amino acids. CDR3 nucleotide sequence: TGTGCCAGCAGTTACGGACAGGGGGATCAGTACGTC. Residues: CASSYGQGDQYV.

The chain is built from TRBV27 and TRBJ2-7; perhaps TRBD2 as D (5 bases). V dropped 7 bases and J dropped 1 base, with 14 bases sitting between them. Germline CDR1 is MNHEY and CDR2 is SMNVEV (reference sequence). The CDR3 has 14 amino acids. The CDR3 loop reads CASKLEAGSYEQYV. CDR3 DNA: TGTGCCAGCAAATTGGAGGCCGGGTCCTACGAGCAGTACGTC.

V is TRBV20-1 and J is TRBJ2-5, with TRBD1 matching over 8 bases. This CDR3 has 14 amino acids. The junction had 2 bases not matched to a gene; V was cut back by 0 bases and J by 2 bases. Germline V CDR1 and CDR2: DFQATT, SNEGSKA (reference sequence). CDR3 residues: CSARDRTGQETQYF. DNA for the CDR3: TGCAGTGCTAGAGACAGGACAGGGCAAGAGACCCAGTACTTC.

The rearrangement links TRBV12-3 or TRBV12-4 to TRBJ1-1; D is unclear. The ends were cut back, 6 bases at V and 0 bases at J, with 11 bases in the middle. This CDR3 region has 14 residues. This chain's CDR3 is CASSQTELNTEAFF. CDR3 DNA: TGTGCCAGCAGCCAGACTGAATTGAACACTGAAGCTTTCTTT.

The chain couples TRBV7-9 to TRBJ1-1; D is uncertain. This CDR3 spans 16 amino acids. Trimming left V 0 bases short and J 0 bases short, with 11 bases between. Germline assignment: CDR1 SEHNR and CDR2 FQNEAQ (reference sequence). CDR3 DNA: TGTGCCAGCAGCTTAGCGCGGCGGCTAGTGAACACTGAAGCTTTCTTT. Its translation: CASSLARRLVNTEAFF.

This chain joins TRBV5-1 and TRBJ2-5; 7 bases line up with TRBD1. The CDR3 length is 14 residues. Germline trimming cut 1 base from V and 4 bases from J; bases unmatched to any gene: 4. The germline CDR1 and CDR2 sequences are SGHRS and YFSETQ. The CDR3 here is CASSLRGPPETQYF. The CDR3 DNA sequence: TGCGCCAGCAGCTTGAGGGGGCCCCCAGAGACCCAGTACTTC.

This sequence joins TRBV7-2 and TRBJ2-3; the match to TRBD2 covers 8 bases. Losses at the gene ends were 5 bases for V and 1 base for J; bases not matched to a gene: 8. CDR3 length: 16 amino acids. The germline V gene has CDR1 SGHTA and CDR2 FQGNSA. The CDR3 sequence: CASSVLRGAGTDTQYF. The CDR3 DNA reads TGTGCCAGCAGCGTCCTGCGGGGGGCCGGCACAGATACGCAGTATTTT.

The chain is built from TRBV3-1 and TRBJ2-7; D unresolved. V was pared by 4 bases and J by 0 bases, with 7 bases between. The CDR3 runs 13 residues. The V gene's germline CDR1 is LGHDT and CDR2 YNNKEL (reference sequence). CDR3 sequence reads: CASSLSTSYEQYF. DNA of the CDR3: TGTGCCAGCAGCCTGTCGACCTCCTACGAGCAGTACTTC.

Remarks on this clonotype: One end of the junction is discordant with germline, which a read error may explain. The V and J genes are TRBV7-9 and TRBJ2-1; possibly TRBD1 for D (6 bases). This CDR3 is built from 11 residues. Germline CDR1 and CDR2: SEHNR and FQNEAQ (reference sequence). Here the CDR3 reads CASSLNRVAIF. The CDR3 DNA reads TGTGCCAGCAGCTTAAACAGGGTTGCGATCTTC.